This entry lists 12 T cell receptor beta chains sequenced from one sample in a study of blood T cell repertoires in COVID-19. Assay: immunoSEQ multiplex PCR; the TCRdb copy retains only in-frame clones and omits some. The sample shows 130,000 to 150,000 clones, approximately 80% of them seen only once. The specimen sequenced was peripheral blood. Receptors originate from a human donor in a cohort sampled during active COVID-19.

This clone appeared once. The chain couples TRBV7-9 to TRBJ2-7; TRBD1 agrees at 8 bases. The CDR3 has 15 amino acids. Germline CDR1 is SEHNR and CDR2 is FQNEAQ (reference sequence). V shed 5 bases, J shed 1 base, and the junction held 7 bases outside the gene matches. CDR3 loop: CASSQTTGDSYEQYF. The CDR3 region has the DNA TGTGCCAGCAGCCAAACGACAGGGGATTCCTACGAGCAGTACTTC.

This chain uses TRBV7-2 with TRBJ2-1; 10 bases match TRBD2. The CDR3 extends over 18 amino acids. Per the germline V gene, CDR1 is SGHTA and CDR2 is FQGNSA. Trimming took 5 bases from V and 4 from J; bases not matched to a gene: 14. The CDR3 region has the DNA TGTGCCAGCAGCCCATCACTAGCGGGGCCTGCCCCTTACAATGAGCAGTTCTTC. This translates into CASSPSLAGPAPYNEQFF.

The CDR3 protein is CASSDGGELFF. The CDR3, as DNA: TGTGCCAGCAGTGACGGCGGGGAGCTGTTTTTT. This chain joins TRBV6-1 and TRBJ2-2; D call uncertain. The V end lost 3 bases, the J end lost 7 bases, and 3 bases lay between the germline ends. Germline V gene lookup returns CDR1 MNHNS and CDR2 SASEGT. The CDR3 totals 11 residues.

The chain joins TRBV6-5 to TRBJ1-1, with 7 nucleotides matching TRBD1. Germline trimming cut 7 bases from V and 1 base from J; bases unmatched to any gene: 6. Looked up from germline, CDR1 is MNHEY and CDR2 is SVGAGI. The CDR3 extends over 14 amino acids. CDR3 in DNA: TGTGCCAGCACCCCCCGACAGGGGAACACTGAAGCTTTCTTT. It encodes CASTPRQGNTEAFF.

This clone was seen at least ten times. The chain uses TRBV6-1 and TRBJ2-1; tentatively, D is TRBD1 (6 bases). Germline V lookup: CDR1 MNHNS, CDR2 SASEGT. This CDR3 has 15 residues. The V end lost 0 bases, the J end lost 0 bases, and 6 bases lay between the germline ends. The CDR3 is CASSEAGGSYNEQFF. CDR3 bases: TGTGCCAGCAGTGAAGCAGGGGGCTCCTACAATGAGCAGTTCTTC.

J is TRBJ2-2 and V is TRBV11-2; 7 bases match TRBD1. The CDR3 spans 19 residues. V dropped 1 base and J dropped 8; count of bases not matched to a gene: 19. Germline CDR1 SGHAT, CDR2 FQNNGV. For the CDR3, the DNA is TGTGCCAGCAGCTTAGGACGGGGACAGTACGACACCCAGGGGGGGGAGCTGTTTTTT. It yields the protein CASSLGRGQYDTQGGELFF.

The gene calls are TRBV2 and TRBJ1-5; D possibly corresponds to TRBD1 (5 bases). Germline assignment: CDR1 SNHLY and CDR2 FYNNEI. V lost 7 bases and J 6 bases, leaving 19 bases between the germline ends. The CDR3 has 15 residues. The CDR3 DNA is TGTGCCAGCAAAAAAGGGGATCTCGTAGGTCAGCCCCAGCATTTT. Amino acid sequence: CASKKGDLVGQPQHF.

V is TRBV5-1 and J is TRBJ2-5; 11 nucleotides align to TRBD2. Per the germline V gene, CDR1 is SGHRS and CDR2 is YFSETQ. The CDR3 sequence is 14 residues long. The ends lost 4 bases at V and 2 bases at J; junction bases unmatched: 1. CDR3 region: CASSPSGGQETQYF. In nucleotides, the CDR3 is TGCGCCAGCAGCCCTAGCGGGGGGCAAGAGACCCAGTACTTC.

This clone has just one count. The CDR3 is CASSQEGLAGGSEQFF. In DNA form, the CDR3 reads TGTGCCAGCAGCCAAGAAGGGCTAGCGGGGGGATCTGAGCAGTTCTTC. The rearrangement uses TRBV14 and TRBJ2-1; the match to TRBD2 covers 11 bases. With V trimmed by 0 bases and J by 9 bases, 7 bases remained unmatched. Germline V CDR1 and CDR2: SGHDN, FVKESK. The CDR3 spans 16 residues. Supplemented by reference TRBV14 and TRBJ2-1, the full variable domain reads EAGVTQFPSHSVIEKGQTVTLRCDPISGHDNLYWYRRVMGKEIKFLLHFVKESKQDESGMPNNRFLAERTGGTYSTLKVQPAELEDSGVYFCASSQEGLAGGSEQFFGPGTRLTVL.

This clone was seen only once. The rearrangement uses TRBV10-1 and TRBJ2-3, with TRBD2 identical over 13 bases. Trimming cost V 6 bases and J 0 bases; bases outside gene matches: 9. This CDR3 comprises 18 residues. In germline, CDR1 is WNHNN, CDR2 SYGVQD (reference sequence). CDR3 loop: CASSAGTSGTSSTDTQYF. Written as DNA, the CDR3 is TGCGCCAGCAGCGCCGGGACTAGCGGGACCTCTAGCACAGATACGCAGTATTTT.

The J gene is TRBJ2-4, the V gene TRBV20-1; 11 nucleotides align to TRBD2. Germline V gene lookup returns CDR1 DFQATT and CDR2 SNEGSKA (reference sequence). The V segment lost 3 bases and the J segment 2 bases; nucleotides outside the gene matches: 3. The CDR3 sequence is 15 residues long. The CDR3 DNA sequence: TGCAGTGCTAGTAGCGGGGGGGCCCCCAAAAACATTCAGTACTTC. Translating gives CSASSGGAPKNIQYF.

This chain connects TRBV6-5 to TRBJ1-2, with D maybe TRBD1 (6 bases). Germline-derived CDR1 and CDR2 are MNHEY and SVGAGI. There are 14 residues in the CDR3. V lost 7 bases and J lost 5, with 17 bases in between. The CDR3 nucleotides read TGTGCCAGCACGGCGGGGGCAGAAAAGTATGGCTACACCTTC. Its translation is CASTAGAEKYGYTF.